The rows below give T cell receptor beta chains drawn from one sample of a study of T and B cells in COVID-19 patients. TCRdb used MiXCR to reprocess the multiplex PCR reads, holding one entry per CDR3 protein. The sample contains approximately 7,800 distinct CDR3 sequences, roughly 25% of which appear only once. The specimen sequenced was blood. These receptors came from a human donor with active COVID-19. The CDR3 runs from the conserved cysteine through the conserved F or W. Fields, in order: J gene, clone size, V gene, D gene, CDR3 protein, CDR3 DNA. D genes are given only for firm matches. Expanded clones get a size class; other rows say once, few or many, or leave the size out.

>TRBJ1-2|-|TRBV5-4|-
CASSLVQYGYTF
TGTGCCAGCAGCTTGGTGCAGTATGGCTACACCTTC
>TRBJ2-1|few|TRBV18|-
CASSPQYDEQFF
TGTGCCAGCTCACCACAGTATGATGAGCAGTTCTTC
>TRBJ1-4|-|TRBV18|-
CASSPRGTNEKLFF
TGTGCCAGCTCACCGAGGGGAACTAATGAAAAACTGTTTTTT
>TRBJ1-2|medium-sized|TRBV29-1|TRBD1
CSGLDRDRNYGYTF
TGCAGCGGACTAGACAGGGACAGAAACTATGGCTACACCTTC
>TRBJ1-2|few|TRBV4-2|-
CASSQYYGYTF
TGTGCCAGCAGCCAATACTATGGCTACACCTTC
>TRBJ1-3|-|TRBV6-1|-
CASRTDRSSGNTIYF
TGTGCCAGCAGGACGGACCGCAGCTCTGGAAACACCATATATTTT
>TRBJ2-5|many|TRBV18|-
CASSPPGLETQYF
TGTGCCAGCTCACCACCAGGGCTAGAGACCCAGTACTTC
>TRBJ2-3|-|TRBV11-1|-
CASSLSWRSTDTQYF
TGTGCCAGCAGCTTGTCTTGGCGAAGCACAGATACGCAGTATTTT
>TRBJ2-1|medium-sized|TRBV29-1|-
CSAQAGGGYNEQFF
TGCAGCGCCCAGGCAGGGGGAGGCTACAATGAGCAGTTCTTC
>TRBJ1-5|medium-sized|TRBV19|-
CASSIWLYSNQPQHF
TGTGCCAGTAGTATCTGGCTTTATAGCAATCAGCCCCAGCATTTT
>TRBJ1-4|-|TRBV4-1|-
CASSQGEGGANEKLFF
TGCGCCAGCAGCCAAGGGGAGGGGGGTGCTAATGAAAAACTGTTTTTT
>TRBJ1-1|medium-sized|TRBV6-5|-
CASSFQRFMNTEAFF
TGTGCCAGCAGTTTCCAGAGGTTCATGAACACTGAAGCTTTCTTT
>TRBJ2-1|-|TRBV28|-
CASSSNYPRQFF
TGTGCCAGCAGTTCTAACTACCCGCGACAGTTCTTC
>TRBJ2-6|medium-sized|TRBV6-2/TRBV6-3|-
CASSWGASGANVLTF
TGTGCCAGCAGTTGGGGTGCCTCTGGGGCCAACGTCCTGACTTTC
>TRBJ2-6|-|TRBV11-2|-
CASSPWGWDSGANVLTF
TGTGCCAGCAGCCCGTGGGGCTGGGACTCTGGGGCCAACGTCCTGACTTTC
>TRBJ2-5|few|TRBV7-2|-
CASQTMGYGETQYF
TGTGCCAGTCAAACAATGGGATATGGAGAGACCCAGTACTTC
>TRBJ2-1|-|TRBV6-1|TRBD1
CASSGTGGAVNEQFF
TGTGCCAGCAGTGGGACAGGGGGCGCGGTCAATGAGCAGTTCTTC
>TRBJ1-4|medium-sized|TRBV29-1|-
CSVVSQEATNEKLFF
TGCAGCGTCGTGTCCCAGGAGGCAACTAATGAAAAACTGTTTTTT
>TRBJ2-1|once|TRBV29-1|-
CSVVSGSYNEQFF
TGCAGCGTTGTGAGCGGGTCCTACAATGAGCAGTTCTTC
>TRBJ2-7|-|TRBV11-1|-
CASSEQVHEQYF
TGTGCCAGCAGCGAACAGGTTCACGAGCAGTACTTC
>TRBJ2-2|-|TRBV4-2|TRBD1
CASSQDAQGANTGELFF
TGTGCCAGCAGCCAAGATGCACAGGGGGCGAACACCGGGGAGCTGTTTTTT
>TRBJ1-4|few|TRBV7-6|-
CASGSANSPTNEKLFF
TGTGCCAGCGGGTCGGCAAATAGCCCCACTAATGAAAAACTGTTTTTT
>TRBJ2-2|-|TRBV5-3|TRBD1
CARSLRRGDRDTGELFF
TGTGCCAGAAGCCTCAGACGCGGGGACAGGGACACCGGGGAGCTGTTTTTT
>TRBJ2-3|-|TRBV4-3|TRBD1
CASSQDRGQGADTQYF
TGCGCCAGCAGCCAAGATCGAGGACAGGGTGCAGATACGCAGTATTTT
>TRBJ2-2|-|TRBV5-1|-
CASSSGRLGTGELFF
TGCGCCAGCAGCTCGGGGAGACTTGGCACCGGGGAGCTGTTTTTT
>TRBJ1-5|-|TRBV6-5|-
CASSLSPQGRGPQHF
TGTGCCAGCAGTCTAAGTCCACAGGGAAGAGGGCCCCAGCATTTT
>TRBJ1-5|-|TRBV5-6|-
CASSLALEGQPQHF
TGTGCCAGCAGCTTGGCTTTGGAGGGGCAGCCCCAGCATTTT
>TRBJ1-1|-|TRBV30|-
CAWSGRLNSEAFF
TGTGCCTGGAGTGGACGTCTCAACTCTGAAGCTTTCTTT
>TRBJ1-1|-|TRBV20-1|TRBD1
CSASKQGYTEAFF
TGCAGTGCTAGTAAACAGGGGTACACTGAAGCTTTCTTT
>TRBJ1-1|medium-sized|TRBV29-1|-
CSVLQVLGMNTEAFF
TGCAGCGTGTTACAGGTTCTCGGCATGAACACTGAAGCTTTCTTT
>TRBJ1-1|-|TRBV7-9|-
CASSGAGLTEAFF
TGTGCCAGCAGCGGAGCAGGGTTAACTGAAGCTTTCTTT
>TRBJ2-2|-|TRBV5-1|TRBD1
CASSLAGGEVGELFF
TGCGCCAGCAGCTTAGCAGGGGGCGAGGTCGGGGAGCTGTTTTTT
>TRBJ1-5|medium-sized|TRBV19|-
CASSTADFSNQPQHF
TGTGCCAGTAGTACGGCAGACTTTAGCAATCAGCCCCAGCATTTT
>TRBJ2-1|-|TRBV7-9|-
CASSLDLGAHNEQFF
TGTGCCAGCAGCTTGGACCTCGGCGCCCACAATGAGCAGTTCTTC
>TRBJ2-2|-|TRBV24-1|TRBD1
CATSAGTGFTGELFF
TGTGCCACCAGCGCCGGGACAGGGTTCACCGGGGAGCTGTTTTTT
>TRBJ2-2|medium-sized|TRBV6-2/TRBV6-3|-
CASTTRAFNTGELFF
TGTGCCAGCACTACTAGGGCCTTCAACACCGGGGAGCTGTTTTTT
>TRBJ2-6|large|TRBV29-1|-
CSVRTGANVLTF
TGCAGCGTTAGGACCGGGGCCAACGTCCTGACTTTC
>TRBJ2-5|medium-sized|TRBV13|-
CASSYRGGGQETQYF
TGTGCCAGCAGTTACCGGGGTGGAGGACAAGAGACCCAGTACTTC
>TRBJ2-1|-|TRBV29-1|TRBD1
CSVGQGVNEQFF
TGCAGCGTGGGACAGGGGGTTAATGAGCAGTTCTTC
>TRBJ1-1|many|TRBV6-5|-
CASSPDSHKGTEAFF
TGTGCCAGCAGCCCGGACAGCCATAAGGGCACTGAAGCTTTCTTT
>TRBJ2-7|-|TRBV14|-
CASSQKRVRSQGYEQYF
TGTGCCAGCAGCCAAAAAAGAGTTAGGTCTCAGGGCTACGAGCAGTACTTC
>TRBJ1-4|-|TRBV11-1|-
CASSFPPPRELFF
TGTGCCAGCAGCTTCCCTCCCCCGCGGGAACTGTTTTTT
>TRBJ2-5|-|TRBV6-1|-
CASSAQPIGTQETQYF
TGTGCCAGCAGCGCTCAACCCATCGGAACCCAAGAGACCCAGTACTTC
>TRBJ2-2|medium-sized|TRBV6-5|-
CASSPWAYTGELFF
TGTGCCAGCAGTCCATGGGCCTACACCGGGGAGCTGTTTTTT
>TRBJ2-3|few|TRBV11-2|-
CASSLAGSTDTQYF
TGTGCCAGCAGCTTAGCTGGGAGCACAGATACGCAGTATTTT
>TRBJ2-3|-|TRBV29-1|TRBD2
CSGSGGTGLAGESDTQYF
TGCAGCGGCTCAGGAGGGACGGGACTAGCGGGAGAGTCAGATACGCAGTATTTT